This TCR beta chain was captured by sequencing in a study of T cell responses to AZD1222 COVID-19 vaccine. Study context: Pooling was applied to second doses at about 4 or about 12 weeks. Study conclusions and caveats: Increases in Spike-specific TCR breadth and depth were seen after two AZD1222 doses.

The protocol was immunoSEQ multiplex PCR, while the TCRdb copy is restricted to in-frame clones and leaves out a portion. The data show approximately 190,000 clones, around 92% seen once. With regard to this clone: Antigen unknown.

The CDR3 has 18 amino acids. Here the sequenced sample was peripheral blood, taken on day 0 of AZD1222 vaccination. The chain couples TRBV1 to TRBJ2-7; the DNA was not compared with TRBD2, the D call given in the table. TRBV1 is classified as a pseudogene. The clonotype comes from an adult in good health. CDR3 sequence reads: CTSSRSGTSGGESYEQYF. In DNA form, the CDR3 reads TGCACCAGCAGCCGCTCGGGGACTAGCGGGGGGGAATCCTACGAGCAGTACTTC.